This T cell receptor beta chain is drawn from a study of shared clonotypes between healthy human individuals. Turning to the study itself: Three plates each covered CD4 naive and memory; CD8 naive two, CD8 memory one.

V shed 6 bases and J shed 3 bases, with 15 bases lying between them. This CDR3 is 15 amino acids long. Germline lookup yields CDR1 SNHLY and CDR2 FYNNEI. This table comes from immunoSEQ multiplex PCR, and its TCRdb copy is limited to in-frame clones, with some not included. The sample gives fewer than 1.6 million clones, just under 99% of which show up once; approximately 0.4% is in the top ten. The rearrangement links TRBV2 to TRBJ1-5; D not resolved. The receptor was isolated from a man aged 25 to 45 in good health. The sequenced sample consisted of naive CD4+ T cells sorted from blood. Subset defined: CD45RA+ positively selected. The CDR3 DNA reads as TGTGCCAGCAGATCGGACGGAGTATACAATCAGCCCCAGCATTTT. It encodes CASRSDGVYNQPQHF.